This T cell receptor (beta chain) was sequenced for a study of T-cell memory formation after mild COVID-19. Study observations and caveats: Pre-infection memory contained some responding clones, which suggested that cross-reactive memory had joined.

A note on this clonotype: As yet, its antigen is unknown.

Using constant-segment primers, 5'RACE produced TCR alpha and TCR beta cDNA libraries carrying sample barcodes and UMIs. TCRdb fed the 5' RACE reads into MiXCR, producing one record per CDR3 protein. The data show about 620,000 distinct CDR3 sequences, over 15% seen once. The CDR3 extends over 15 amino acids. CDR1 is SGHDT, CDR2 YYEEEE, per germline. Trimming removed 0 bases from V and 3 bases from J, with 13 bases in between. Input material: PBMCs or a T cell subset sorted from them (not recorded which). The chain combines TRBV5-6 with TRBJ2-7, with D possibly being TRBD2 (5 bases). The source of this sequence is an adult woman who had mild COVID-19 (a few samples of this study predate the infection). Cell type and time point are not known. CDR3 amino acids: CASSLAERDGYEQYF. CDR3 DNA sequence: TGTGCCAGCAGCTTGGCCGAGAGGGATGGCTACGAGCAGTACTTC.